This TCR beta chain originates from a study of OX40 agonist ivuxolimab in advanced cancers. Study details: Patients took ivuxolimab, an agonistic anti-OX40 (CD134) antibody. Overall study results and limits: Normalized expansion of T-cell clones was also low for some nonresponders.

Concerning this clone: Its antigen is not known.

The CDR3 has 16 amino acids. Trimming left V 2 bases short and J 5 bases short, with 18 bases between. Germline-derived CDR1 and CDR2 are MDHEN and SYDVKM. Repertoires were generated with immunoSEQ multiplex PCR, while TCRdb's copy carries only in-frame clones and drops some. The data show fewer than 75,000 clones, roughly 90% seen once. Exclusion of a patient followed from autoimmune disease history or systemic immunosuppression. Blood draws occurred at baseline, cycle 4 day 1, and cycle 7 day 1. Source: CD4+ or CD8+ T cells sorted from blood, taken in a trial of the OX40 agonist ivuxolimab. This clonotype originated in an adult with an advanced solid tumor such as melanoma, head and neck, liver or kidney cancer. This chain uses TRBV28 with TRBJ2-5, with D possibly matching TRBD1 (6 bases). The CDR3 reads CASSLLWPGVRETQYF. CDR3 nucleotide sequence: TGTGCCAGCAGTTTACTATGGCCAGGGGTGAGGGAGACCCAGTACTTC.